The 15 T cell receptor beta chains below come from one sample, sequenced in a study of cytomegalovirus exposure and HLA in healthy donors. With 60 Vbeta and 13 Jbeta primers, the PCR was carried out. Assay: immunoSEQ multiplex PCR; the TCRdb copy retains only in-frame clones and omits some. Of fewer than 200,000 clones listed, more than 70% are singletons. The specimen was PBMCs. The origin of the receptors is a woman aged 50 to 65 in good health and CMV-seropositive.

The chain couples TRBV5-1 to TRBJ1-2, with D perhaps matching TRBD1 (6 bases). Trimming removed 4 bases at V and 6 bases at J, with 10 bases between. This CDR3 is built from 12 residues. CDR1 and CDR2 from the germline V gene are SGHRS and YFSETQ. CDR3 nucleotides: TGCGCCAGCAGCCAAGGGGGGGATGGCTACACCTTC. It is translated as CASSQGGDGYTF.

This rearrangement joins TRBV28 to TRBJ2-3, with 8 bases matching TRBD1. J was trimmed by 1 base and V by 7 bases; bases with no gene match: 4. The CDR3 covers 14 residues. Germline CDR1 is MDHEN and CDR2 is SYDVKM. The CDR3 spells CASNAQGGTDTQYF. CDR3 nucleotides: TGTGCCAGCAACGCACAGGGGGGCACAGATACGCAGTATTTT.

This clone was counted only a few times. V and J are TRBV5-1 and TRBJ2-2, with unresolved D. Germline CDR1 SGHRS, CDR2 YFSETQ. There are 15 residues in the CDR3. The V and J ends lost 4 bases and 6 bases respectively, with 16 bases between them. CDR3 sequence: CASSTARMDSGELFF. CDR3 nucleotide sequence: TGCGCCAGCAGCACCGCTAGAATGGATTCCGGGGAGCTGTTTTTT. Full variable domain (missing parts from reference TRBV5-1 and TRBJ2-2): KAGVTQTPRYLIKTRGQQVTLSCSPISGHRSVSWYQQTPGQGLQFLFEYFSETQRNKGNFPGRFSGRQFSNSRSEMNVSTLELGDSALYLCASSTARMDSGELFFGEGSRLTVL.

This clone has a single count. This chain links TRBV5-1 with TRBJ1-5; tentatively, D is TRBD1 (6 bases). Germline CDR1 SGHRS, CDR2 YFSETQ. Trimming shortened V by 0 bases and J by 2 bases, and 12 bases separated the two germline ends. CDR3 length: 16 amino acids. CDR3 nucleotide sequence: TGCGCCAGCAGCTTGGCCGGGGGGGCAGGCAATCAGCCCCAGCATTTT. Its protein product is CASSLAGGAGNQPQHF.

The J gene is TRBJ1-4, the V gene TRBV19; D gene uncertain. V lost 7 bases to trimming and J lost 8 bases, with 14 bases between them. Germline CDR1 LNHDA, CDR2 SQIVND (reference sequence). This CDR3 region has 13 residues. The DNA of the CDR3 is TGTGCCAGTATTGGGCGGGGAAAAGAAAAACTGTTTTTT. Translation gives CASIGRGKEKLFF.

The V gene is TRBV13, the J gene TRBJ2-6, with 7 bases matching TRBD1. V was clipped by 5 bases and J by 0 bases; unmatched bases: 13. Germline CDR1 reads PRHDT; CDR2 reads FYEKMQ (reference sequence). CDR3 length equals 19 residues. The CDR3 loop reads CASSHSEGAYSSGANVLTF. The CDR3 DNA follows: TGTGCCAGCAGCCATAGTGAGGGGGCTTATAGCTCTGGGGCCAACGTCCTGACTTTC.

The gene calls are TRBV18 and TRBJ2-1; no reliable D call. The CDR3 runs to 15 residues. Per germline, CDR1 KGHSH and CDR2 LQKENI. The V end lost 3 bases, the J end lost 1 base, and 10 bases lay between the germline ends. The CDR3 nucleotides read TGTGCCAGCTCACCCGATTACGGGTCCTACAATGAGCAGTTCTTC. Amino acids: CASSPDYGSYNEQFF.

The rearrangement joins TRBV5-6 to TRBJ2-1; 7 positions match TRBD2. V lost 4 bases, J lost 6 bases, and 10 bases stayed unmatched. Germline-derived CDR1 and CDR2 are SGHDT and YYEEEE. The CDR3 length is 15 residues. CDR3 DNA: TGTGCCAGCAGCCCACGTTCTAGCGGACCCAATGAGCAGTTCTTC. Translation gives CASSPRSSGPNEQFF.

The J gene is TRBJ2-5, the V gene TRBV4-1; TRBD2 aligns across 12 bases. The CDR3 spans 16 residues. CDR1 and CDR2 (germline): MGHRA, YSYEKL. The junction had 7 bases not matched to a gene; V was cut back by 4 bases and J by 4 bases. The CDR3 here is CASSLRLAGAGETQYF. DNA of the CDR3: TGCGCCAGCAGCCTCCGACTAGCGGGAGCGGGAGAGACCCAGTACTTC.

The chain uses TRBV25-1 and TRBJ2-3; 7 nucleotides match TRBD2. V lost 8 bases, J lost 2 bases, and 19 bases stayed unmatched. Per the germline V gene, CDR1 is MGHDK and CDR2 is SYGVNS. The CDR3 is 18 amino acids. CDR3 in DNA: TGTGCCAGCGAGGGGCGGGGGACCCGGACCGGGTTCACAGATACGCAGTATTTT. This translates into CASEGRGTRTGFTDTQYF.

The chain carries TRBV10-1 and TRBJ1-2; 8 bases fit TRBD1. V trimming: 4 bases; J trimming: 8 bases; junction bases outside the gene matches: 12. Germline CDR1 and CDR2: WNHNN and SYGVQD (reference sequence). This CDR3 spans 15 amino acids. CDR3 sequence reads: CASSADPTGAGGYTF. The DNA of the CDR3 is TGCGCCAGCAGTGCCGACCCGACAGGGGCCGGCGGCTACACCTTC.

This clone was found a few times. In nucleotides, the CDR3 is TGTGCCAGCAGTTCGTACGAGCAGTACTTC. Amino acids: CASSSYEQYF. J is TRBJ2-7 and V is TRBV25-1; D is unresolved. The germline V gene has CDR1 MGHDK and CDR2 SYGVNS. Trimming cost V 5 bases and J 4 bases, with 3 bases left between them. This CDR3 has 10 residues.

This CDR3 reads CASSLGVGGNTQYF. In nucleotides, the CDR3 is TGTGCCAGCAGCCTAGGGGTGGGCGGGAATACGCAGTATTTT. This sequence joins TRBV7-2 and TRBJ2-3, with a weak D call TRBD2 (6 bases). V lost 5 bases to trimming and J lost 7 bases, with 16 bases between them. Germline values: CDR1 SGHTA, CDR2 FQGNSA. The length of the CDR3 is 14 residues.

The chain recombines TRBV4-3 with TRBJ2-1, with TRBD2 identical over 11 bases. V dropped 4 bases and J dropped 2; count of bases not matched to a gene: 10. Germline values: CDR1 LGHNA, CDR2 YSLEER. The CDR3 has 18 residues. In DNA, the CDR3 is TGCGCCAGCAGCCGGGATGTACCGGGACTAGCGGCCTACAATGAGCAGTTCTTC. Translation gives CASSRDVPGLAAYNEQFF.

The chain recombines TRBV7-2 with TRBJ2-1; tentatively, D is TRBD1 (5 bases). V dropped 4 bases and J dropped 1 base, with 11 bases sitting between them. Germline CDR1 and CDR2: SGHTA and FQGNSA. This CDR3 has 15 amino acids. The CDR3 nucleotides read TGTGCCAGCAGCTCAGGGTATGGGTCCTACAATGAGCAGTTCTTC. It yields the protein CASSSGYGSYNEQFF.